This TCR beta chain was sequenced for a study of identical twins. Study-wide results and caveats: The study found excess low generation probability among twin-shared out-of-frame alpha sequences. Whereas memory repertoires showed no such difference, abundant cord blood beta clonotypes carried fewer insertions.

This clonotype was counted many times. Its antigen is as yet unknown. A universal primer site was created by template switching, with the cDNA bearing unique molecular identifiers. TCRdb reprocessed the 5' RACE reads via MiXCR and lists one record per CDR3 protein. The sample has roughly 230,000 distinct CDR3 sequences, 6.5% to 9.5% seen once; the top ten hold less than 4%. The CDR3 is made up of 15 amino acids. Germline V gene lookup returns CDR1 LGHDT and CDR2 YNNKEL (reference sequence). V dropped 4 bases and J dropped 5 bases, with 17 bases sitting between them. The sample was also reused in another study, on yellow fever vaccine responses in identical twins.

The sample taken for sequencing was CD8+ T cells sorted from blood. V is TRBV3-1 and J is TRBJ2-5; D may be TRBD2 (5 bases). The sequence derives from a woman aged 18-30 years in good health. In nucleotides, the CDR3 is TGTGCCAGCAGCCCGAGATGGGCTAGCTTGGAGACCCAGTACTTC. Its protein product is CASSPRWASLETQYF.